The present TCR beta chain was sequenced within a study of blood T cell repertoires in COVID-19. Study summary: The United States, Italy and Spain supplied acute and convalescent COVID-19 samples. PBMCs, B-cell-depleted T cells, or T cells provided the cDNA or gDNA that made up the material.

The Seattle site enrolled patients during active infection and followed them longitudinally. The germline V gene has CDR1 MDHEN and CDR2 SYDVKM. V was pared by 1 base and J by 7 bases, with 12 bases of the junction left unmatched. The CDR3 spans 19 residues. Methods used by the authors: Estimated nucleated cell counts came from reference gene primer amplification. This table comes from immunoSEQ multiplex PCR, and its TCRdb copy is limited to in-frame clones, with some not included. Clone size and the V and J calls come from that table; the DNA yielded D and trimming. The repertoire has under 60,000 clones, 85% to 90% of them found once; the top ten carry roughly 6.5%.

What was sequenced was peripheral blood. The sequence was collected from a woman aged 55-70 years with COVID-19, enrolled during active disease. The chain employs TRBV28 and TRBJ2-2; 13 bases line up with TRBD2. The CDR3 spells CASSLFRSGLAGVVGELFF. The CDR3 DNA sequence: TGTGCCAGCAGTTTATTTCGTTCCGGACTAGCGGGAGTTGTCGGGGAGCTGTTTTTT.